A selection of T cell receptor beta chains follows, all from one sample in a study of blood T cell repertoires in COVID-19. The method was immunoSEQ multiplex PCR; TCRdb's version includes in-frame clones alone and lacks a portion of them. The sample lists about 64,000 clones; roughly 84% were seen once. The sequenced sample consisted of peripheral blood. These receptors were collected from a woman aged 55 to 70 with acute or convalescent COVID-19. Each CDR3 is given with its conserved first and last residue. The order of the fields is J gene, V gene, D gene, CDR3 protein. The D gene is left open where the match is weak.

>TRBJ2-7|TRBV11-3|.
CASSFGVRRQLSYEQYF
>TRBJ1-3|TRBV7-6|.
CASSPGHGSGNTIYF
>TRBJ2-7|TRBV7-6|TRBD1
CASSLAPGQGGHEQYF
>TRBJ1-5|TRBV19|.
CASNSGAQPQHF
>TRBJ2-7|TRBV11-2|.
CASSLEGAGEQYF
>TRBJ1-2|TRBV10-3|.
CAISDINRQGGYTF
>TRBJ1-2|TRBV6-6|TRBD1
CASSRDRGDYGYTF
>TRBJ2-1|TRBV7-8|TRBD2
CASSPSGNYNEQFF
>TRBJ1-6|TRBV12-5|.
CASGSYSGTRKNSPLHF
>TRBJ1-1|TRBV7-3|.
CASRQGAMNTEAFF
>TRBJ1-1|TRBV10-1|TRBD1
CASSPRQGANTEAFF
>TRBJ1-3|TRBV30|TRBD1
CAWSAGTAGNTIYF
>TRBJ2-1|TRBV11-3|.
CASSLDRNQPGMNEQFF
>TRBJ1-2|TRBV19|TRBD1
CASSATGETGYGYTF
>TRBJ1-1|TRBV5-4|.
CASSFGRTEAFF
>TRBJ1-5|TRBV6-2/TRBV6-3|TRBD1
CASSPPRDSPNQPQHF
>TRBJ1-4|TRBV5-6|TRBD1
CASSLGGTANEKLFF
>TRBJ1-2|TRBV10-3|TRBD1
CAISESIPGGAGGYTF
>TRBJ2-3|TRBV4-1|TRBD2
CASSHLAGGSTDTQYF
>TRBJ1-1|TRBV6-5|TRBD1
CASSNLRGRAFF
>TRBJ1-2|TRBV10-3|.
CAISEKTANYGYTF
>TRBJ1-5|TRBV19|.
CASITGNQPQHF
>TRBJ2-7|TRBV11-2|.
CASSLNSGGIDEQYF
>TRBJ1-4|TRBV19|TRBD1
CASSIPDRLQLFF
>TRBJ2-2|TRBV9|.
CASRGTGQQSGELFF
>TRBJ2-3|TRBV19|TRBD1
CASSNDRGREDTQYF
>TRBJ1-2|TRBV19|.
CASTTRGAGYTF
>TRBJ1-5|TRBV6-6|.
CASSYEDNQPQHF
>TRBJ1-6|TRBV6-5|TRBD1
CASTGDRVHSPLHF
>TRBJ1-3|TRBV10-1|TRBD1
CAKRRDRVDSGNTIYF
>TRBJ1-1|TRBV5-4|.
CASSLISGETEAFF
>TRBJ1-1|TRBV19|.
CASSIPSGAEPEAFF
>TRBJ2-2|TRBV19|.
CASSSGGMTGELFF
>TRBJ2-1|TRBV6-6|.
CASSYGQTPGNEQFF
>TRBJ2-2|TRBV7-3|.
CASLPTPGAGELFF
>TRBJ1-2|TRBV5-6|.
CASSLRSGPYGYTF
>TRBJ1-3|TRBV19|.
CASSSESGNTIYF
>TRBJ1-2|TRBV5-1|.
CASSPRGNYGYTF
>TRBJ1-4|TRBV12-3/TRBV12-4|.
CASSLEGGGLFF
>TRBJ2-1|TRBV6-6|TRBD2
CASTLRLAGGNEQFF
>TRBJ2-1|TRBV19|.
CASSISSNHLYNEQFF
>TRBJ2-7|TRBV18|.
CASSSPGQAYEQYF
>TRBJ2-1|TRBV6-6|TRBD2
CASSPLAGGLLYNEQFF
>TRBJ1-2|TRBV3-1/TRBV3-2|TRBD1
CASSRTGEEGYTF
>TRBJ2-1|TRBV28|TRBD1
CASSSLDRVGEQFF
>TRBJ1-4|TRBV5-6|TRBD1
CASSLTTGVDEKLFF
>TRBJ1-2|TRBV28|.
CASSPVGRVVGNYGYTF
>TRBJ1-1|TRBV6-1|.
CASSDGTLNTEAFF
>TRBJ1-5|TRBV19|TRBD1
CASSSGQGYQPQHF
>TRBJ2-1|TRBV7-3|TRBD2
CASSPGVAGGPGGEQFF
>TRBJ1-2|TRBV9|TRBD1
CASSAFEGAGYTF
>TRBJ1-1|TRBV5-1|TRBD1
CASSSWTGGWGTEAFF
>TRBJ1-1|TRBV11-1|.
CASSDNRVGTEAFF
>TRBJ2-1|TRBV4-2|TRBD2
CASSQEPAGGLYNEQFF
>TRBJ1-2|TRBV4-2|TRBD1
CASSLDRGRGDYGYTF
>TRBJ1-1|TRBV5-6|TRBD1
CASSSRERGRFQTEAFF
>TRBJ1-5|TRBV10-2|TRBD1
CASSVTGGGNQPQHF
>TRBJ2-1|TRBV10-3|.
CAISEGARSNEQFF
>TRBJ1-6|TRBV3-1/TRBV3-2|TRBD1
CASSPGQGDSPLHF